What follows describes a single T cell receptor beta chain. Its antigen is unidentified. The sample belongs to a study of radiotherapy plus CTLA-4 blockade in lung cancer. Study information: Disease control was achieved by around 33% of patients, and objective responses by less than 20%.

Sequenced by immunoSEQ multiplex PCR; TCRdb stores in-frame clones only, minus some. The sample includes 80,000 to 95,000 clones, roughly 80% seen only once; the top ten take 20% to 30%. Whole-study findings and limits: In blood, after radiotherapy plus ipilimumab, tumor-derived TCR clones expanded.

Germline CDR1 reads MRHNA; CDR2 reads SNTAGT. The CDR3 spans 14 residues. Trimming cost V 5 bases and J 5 bases, with 16 bases left between them. Chemo-refractory metastatic non-small-cell lung cancer patients underwent focal radiation alongside CTLA-4 blockade with ipilimumab. The source was peripheral blood, collected from a patient treated with radiotherapy plus ipilimumab. This TCR came from a human donor with non-small cell lung cancer that progressed on radiotherapy plus ipilimumab. The chain links TRBV6-4 to TRBJ2-7, with D uncertain. CDR3: CASSPDDLRNEQYV. Written as DNA, the CDR3 is TGTGCCAGCAGTCCAGACGACTTGAGGAACGAGCAGTACGTC.